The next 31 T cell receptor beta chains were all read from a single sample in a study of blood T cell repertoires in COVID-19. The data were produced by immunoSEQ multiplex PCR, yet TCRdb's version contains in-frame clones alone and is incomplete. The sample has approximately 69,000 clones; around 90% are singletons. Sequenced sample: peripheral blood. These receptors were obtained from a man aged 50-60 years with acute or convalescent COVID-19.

CDR3 sequence (DNA): TGCAGCGTTTCTAGGACTAGCGGGACCTCCTCCTACGAGCAGTACTTC. It encodes CSVSRTSGTSSYEQYF. The V call is TRBV29-1, the J call TRBJ2-7; 12 bases agree with TRBD2. Per the germline V gene, CDR1 is SQVTM and CDR2 is ANQGSEA. The CDR3 totals 16 residues. V gave up 5 bases and J gave up 0 bases; unmatched junction bases: 8.

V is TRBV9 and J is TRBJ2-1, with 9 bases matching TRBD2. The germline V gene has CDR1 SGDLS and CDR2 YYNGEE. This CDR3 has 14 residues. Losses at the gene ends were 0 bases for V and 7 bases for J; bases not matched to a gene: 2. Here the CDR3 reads CASSVGLAENEQFF. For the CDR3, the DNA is TGTGCCAGCAGCGTAGGACTAGCGGAGAATGAGCAGTTCTTC.

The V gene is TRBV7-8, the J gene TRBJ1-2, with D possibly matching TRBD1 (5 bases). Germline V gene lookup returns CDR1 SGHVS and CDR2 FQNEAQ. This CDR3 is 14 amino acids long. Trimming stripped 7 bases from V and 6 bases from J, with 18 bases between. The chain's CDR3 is CASNPTGTVNGYTF. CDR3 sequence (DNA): TGTGCCAGCAACCCCACCGGGACTGTGAATGGCTACACCTTC. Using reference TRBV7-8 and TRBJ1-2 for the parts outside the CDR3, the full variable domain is GAGVSQSPRYKVAKRGQDVALRCDPISGHVSLFWYQQALGQGPEFLTYFQNEAQLDKSGLPSDRFFAERPEGSVSTLKIQRTQQEDSAVYLCASNPTGTVNGYTFGSGTRLTVV.

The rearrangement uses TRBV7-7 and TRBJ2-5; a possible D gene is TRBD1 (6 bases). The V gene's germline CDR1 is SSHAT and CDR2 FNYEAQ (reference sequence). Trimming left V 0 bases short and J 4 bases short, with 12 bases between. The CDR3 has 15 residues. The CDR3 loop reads CASSLAPGATETQYF. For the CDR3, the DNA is TGTGCCAGCAGCTTAGCGCCAGGGGCCACAGAGACCCAGTACTTC.

The CDR3 spells CASSVGGVSETQYF. The CDR3 DNA reads as TGTGCCAGCAGCGTAGGCGGGGTTTCCGAGACCCAGTACTTC. J is TRBJ2-5 and V is TRBV9; D possibly corresponds to TRBD2 (6 bases). The CDR3 has 14 residues. Per the germline V gene, CDR1 is SGDLS and CDR2 is YYNGEE. V was cut by 0 bases and J by 5 bases, with 11 bases left in between.

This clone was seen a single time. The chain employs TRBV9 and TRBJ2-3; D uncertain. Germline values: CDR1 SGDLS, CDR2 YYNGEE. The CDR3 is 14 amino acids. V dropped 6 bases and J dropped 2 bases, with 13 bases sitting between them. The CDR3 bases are TGTGCCAGCACTATTGATCCCTACACAGATACGCAGTATTTT. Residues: CASTIDPYTDTQYF.

CDR3 amino acids: CASSTGGQATNEKLFF. In DNA, the CDR3 is TGTGCCAGTAGTACAGGGGGTCAAGCAACTAATGAAAAACTGTTTTTT. The V call is TRBV19, the J call TRBJ1-4, with 7 bases aligning to TRBD1. The CDR3 is made up of 16 amino acids. Trimming at V came to 4 bases and at J to 0 bases, leaving 5 bases not matched to a gene. Germline V gene lookup returns CDR1 LNHDA and CDR2 SQIVND (reference sequence).

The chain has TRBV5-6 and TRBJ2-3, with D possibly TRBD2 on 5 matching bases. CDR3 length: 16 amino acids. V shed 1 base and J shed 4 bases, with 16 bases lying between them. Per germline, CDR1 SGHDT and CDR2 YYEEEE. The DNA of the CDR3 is TGTGCCAGCAGCTTGACGGGTAGGCTAGCTGCAGATACGCAGTATTTT. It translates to CASSLTGRLAADTQYF.

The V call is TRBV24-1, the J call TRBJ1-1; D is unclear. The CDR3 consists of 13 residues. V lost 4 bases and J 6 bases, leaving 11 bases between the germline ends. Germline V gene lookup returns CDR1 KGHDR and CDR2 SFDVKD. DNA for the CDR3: TGTGCCACCAGTGACCCTCCGAGCTCTGAAGCTTTCTTT. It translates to CATSDPPSSEAFF.

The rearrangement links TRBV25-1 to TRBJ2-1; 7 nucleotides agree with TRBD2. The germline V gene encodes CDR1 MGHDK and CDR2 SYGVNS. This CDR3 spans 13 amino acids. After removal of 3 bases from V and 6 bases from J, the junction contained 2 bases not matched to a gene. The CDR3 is CASSEGGSNEQFF. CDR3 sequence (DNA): TGTGCCAGCAGTGAGGGGGGGTCCAATGAGCAGTTCTTC.

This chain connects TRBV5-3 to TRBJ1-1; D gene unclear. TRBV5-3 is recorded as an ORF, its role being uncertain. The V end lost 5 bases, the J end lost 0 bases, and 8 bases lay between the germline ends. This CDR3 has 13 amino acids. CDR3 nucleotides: TGTGCCAGAAGAACGGTATTGAACACTGAAGCTTTCTTT. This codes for CARRTVLNTEAFF.

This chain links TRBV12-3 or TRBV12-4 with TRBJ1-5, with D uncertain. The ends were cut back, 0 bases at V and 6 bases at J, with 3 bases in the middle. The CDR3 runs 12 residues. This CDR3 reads CASSLAGQPQHF. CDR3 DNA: TGTGCCAGCAGTTTAGCCGGTCAGCCCCAGCATTTT.

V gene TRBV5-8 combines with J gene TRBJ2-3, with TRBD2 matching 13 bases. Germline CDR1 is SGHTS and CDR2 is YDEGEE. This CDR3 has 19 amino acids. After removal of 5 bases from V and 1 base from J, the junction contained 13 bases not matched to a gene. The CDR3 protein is CASSPPTSGRALGTDTQYF. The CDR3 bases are TGTGCCAGCAGTCCCCCTACTAGCGGGAGGGCCCTCGGCACAGATACGCAGTATTTT. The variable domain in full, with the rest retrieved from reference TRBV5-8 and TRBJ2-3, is EAGVTQSPTHLIKTRGQQATLRCSPISGHTSVYWYQQALGLGLQFLLWYDEGEERNRGNFPPRFSGRQFPNYSSELNVNALELEDSALYLCASSPPTSGRALGTDTQYFGPGTRLTVL.

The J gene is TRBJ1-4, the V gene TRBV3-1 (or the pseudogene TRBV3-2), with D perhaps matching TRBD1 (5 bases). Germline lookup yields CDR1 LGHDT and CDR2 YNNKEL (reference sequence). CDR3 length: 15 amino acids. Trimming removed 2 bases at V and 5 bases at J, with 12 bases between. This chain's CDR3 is CASSQPPQGNEKLFF. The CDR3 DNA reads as TGTGCCAGCAGCCAACCGCCGCAGGGAAATGAAAAACTGTTTTTT.

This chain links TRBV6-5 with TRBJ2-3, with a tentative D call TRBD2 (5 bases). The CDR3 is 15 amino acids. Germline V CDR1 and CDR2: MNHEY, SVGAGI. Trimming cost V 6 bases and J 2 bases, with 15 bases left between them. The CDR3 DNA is TGTGCCAGCAGAACCCGAGCGGCTTACACAGATACGCAGTATTTT. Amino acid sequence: CASRTRAAYTDTQYF.

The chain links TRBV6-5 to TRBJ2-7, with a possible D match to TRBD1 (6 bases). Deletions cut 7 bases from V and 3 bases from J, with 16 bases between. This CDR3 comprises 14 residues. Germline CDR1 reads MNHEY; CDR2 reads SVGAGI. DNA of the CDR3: TGTGCCAGCACCATGACAGGCGAGAGCTACGAGCAGTACTTC. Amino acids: CASTMTGESYEQYF.

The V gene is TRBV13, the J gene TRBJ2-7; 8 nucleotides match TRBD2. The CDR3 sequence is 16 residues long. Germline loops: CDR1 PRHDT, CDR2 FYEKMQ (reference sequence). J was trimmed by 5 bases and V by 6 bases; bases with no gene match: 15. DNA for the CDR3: TGTGCCAGCAGTACTGTCCGGAGCGGGAGCATCAACGAGCAGTACTTC. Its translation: CASSTVRSGSINEQYF.

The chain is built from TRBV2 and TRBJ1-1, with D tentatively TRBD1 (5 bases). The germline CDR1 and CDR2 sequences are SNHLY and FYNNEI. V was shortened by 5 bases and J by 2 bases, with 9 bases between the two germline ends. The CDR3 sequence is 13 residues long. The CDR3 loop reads CASSSDINTEAFF. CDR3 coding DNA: TGTGCCAGCAGTTCGGACATCAACACTGAAGCTTTCTTT.

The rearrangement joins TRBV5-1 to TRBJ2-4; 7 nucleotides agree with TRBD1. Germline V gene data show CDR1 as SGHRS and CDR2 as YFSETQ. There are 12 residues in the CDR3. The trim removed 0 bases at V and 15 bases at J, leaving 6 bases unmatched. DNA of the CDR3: TGCGCCAGCAGCTTGGGACAGGGTGAACGGTACTTC. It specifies CASSLGQGERYF.

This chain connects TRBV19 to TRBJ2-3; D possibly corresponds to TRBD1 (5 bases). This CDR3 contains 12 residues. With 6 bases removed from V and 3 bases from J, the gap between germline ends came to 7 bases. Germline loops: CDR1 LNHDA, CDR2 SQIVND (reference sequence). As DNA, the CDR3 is TGTGCCAGTAGCCAGGGTACAGATACGCAGTATTTT. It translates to CASSQGTDTQYF.

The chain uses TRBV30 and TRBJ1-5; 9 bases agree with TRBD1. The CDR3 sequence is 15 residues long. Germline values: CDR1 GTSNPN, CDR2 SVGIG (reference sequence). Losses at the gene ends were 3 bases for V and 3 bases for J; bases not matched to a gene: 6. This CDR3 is CAWSSGQGSNQPQHF. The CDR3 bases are TGTGCCTGGAGCAGCGGACAGGGGTCCAATCAGCCCCAGCATTTT. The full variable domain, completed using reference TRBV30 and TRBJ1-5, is SQTIHQWPATLVQPVGSPLSLECTVEGTSNPNLYWYRQAAGRGLQLLFYSVGIGQISSEVPQNLSASRPQDRQFILSSKKLLLSDSGFYLCAWSSGQGSNQPQHFGDGTRLSIL.

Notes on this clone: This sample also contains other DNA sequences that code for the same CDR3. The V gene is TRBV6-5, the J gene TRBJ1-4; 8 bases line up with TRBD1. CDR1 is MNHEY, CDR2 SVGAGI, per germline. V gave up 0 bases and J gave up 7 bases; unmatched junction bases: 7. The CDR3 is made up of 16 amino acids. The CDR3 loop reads CASSYSLGQGGEKLFF. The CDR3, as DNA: TGTGCCAGCAGTTACTCCTTAGGACAGGGCGGTGAAAAACTGTTTTTT.

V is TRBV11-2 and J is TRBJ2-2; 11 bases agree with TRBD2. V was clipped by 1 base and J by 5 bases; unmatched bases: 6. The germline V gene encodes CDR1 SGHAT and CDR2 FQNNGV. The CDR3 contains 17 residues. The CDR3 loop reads CASSLGLAGGSTGELFF. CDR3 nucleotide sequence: TGTGCCAGCAGCTTAGGTCTAGCGGGAGGTAGTACCGGGGAGCTGTTTTTT. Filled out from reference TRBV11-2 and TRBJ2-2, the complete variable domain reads EAGVAQSPRYKIIEKRQSVAFWCNPISGHATLYWYQQILGQGPKLLIQFQNNGVVDDSQLPKDRFSAERLKGVDSTLKIQPAKLEDSAVYLCASSLGLAGGSTGELFFGEGSRLTVL.

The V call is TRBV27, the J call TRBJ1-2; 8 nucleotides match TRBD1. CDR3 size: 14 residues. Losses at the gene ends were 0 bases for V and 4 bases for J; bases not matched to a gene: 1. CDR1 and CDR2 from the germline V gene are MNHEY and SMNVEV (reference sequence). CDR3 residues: CASSLSGTGYGYTF. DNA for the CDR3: TGTGCCAGCAGTTTATCGGGGACAGGCTATGGCTACACCTTC.

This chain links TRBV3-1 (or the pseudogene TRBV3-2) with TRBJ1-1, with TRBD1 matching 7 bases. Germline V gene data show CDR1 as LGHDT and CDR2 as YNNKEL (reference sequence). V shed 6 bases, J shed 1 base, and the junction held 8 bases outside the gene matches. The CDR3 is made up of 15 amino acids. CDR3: CASRPIGTANTEAFF. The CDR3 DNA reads TGTGCCAGCAGGCCGATCGGGACAGCGAACACTGAAGCTTTCTTT.

The CDR3, as DNA: TGTGCCAGCAGCTTAGCGCAAGGGGGCTTCTATGGCTACACCTTC. Amino acid sequence: CASSLAQGGFYGYTF. The J gene is TRBJ1-2, the V gene TRBV7-9; 7 bases map to TRBD1. Germline assignment: CDR1 SEHNR and CDR2 FQNEAQ (reference sequence). The CDR3 spans 15 residues. After removal of 0 bases from V and 4 bases from J, the junction contained 5 bases not matched to a gene.

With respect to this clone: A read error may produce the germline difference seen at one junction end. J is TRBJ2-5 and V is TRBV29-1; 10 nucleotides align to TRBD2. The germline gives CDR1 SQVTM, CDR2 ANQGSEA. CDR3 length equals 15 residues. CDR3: CSVEGLAGDQETQYF. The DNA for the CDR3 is TGCAGCGTTGAAGGGCTAGCGGGAGACCAGGAGACCCAGTACTTC.

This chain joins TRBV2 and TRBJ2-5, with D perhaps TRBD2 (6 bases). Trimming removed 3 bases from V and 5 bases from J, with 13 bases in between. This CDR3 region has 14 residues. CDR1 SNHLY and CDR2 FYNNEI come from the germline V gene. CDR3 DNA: TGTGCCAGCAGTGACCGCGGGGTAGTGGAGACCCAGTACTTC. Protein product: CASSDRGVVETQYF.

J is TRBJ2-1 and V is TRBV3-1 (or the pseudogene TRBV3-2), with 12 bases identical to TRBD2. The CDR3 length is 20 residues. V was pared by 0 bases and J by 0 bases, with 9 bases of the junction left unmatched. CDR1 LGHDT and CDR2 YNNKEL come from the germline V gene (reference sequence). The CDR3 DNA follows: TGTGCCAGCAGCCAAGATAGATCGGTACTAGCGGGAGGCTCCTACAATGAGCAGTTCTTC. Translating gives CASSQDRSVLAGGSYNEQFF.

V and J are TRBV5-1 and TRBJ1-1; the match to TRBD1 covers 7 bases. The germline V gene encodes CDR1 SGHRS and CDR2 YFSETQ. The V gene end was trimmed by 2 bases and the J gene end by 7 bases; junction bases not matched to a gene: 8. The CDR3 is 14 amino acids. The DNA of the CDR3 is TGCGCCAGCAGCTTAGAGGGGGCAGCAGGTGAAGCTTTCTTT. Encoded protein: CASSLEGAAGEAFF.

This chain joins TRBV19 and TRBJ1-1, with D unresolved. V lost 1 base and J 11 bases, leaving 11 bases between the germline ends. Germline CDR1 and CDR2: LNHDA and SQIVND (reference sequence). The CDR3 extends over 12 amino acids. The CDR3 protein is CASSIGGGMAFF. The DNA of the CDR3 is TGTGCCAGTAGTATAGGCGGAGGGATGGCTTTCTTT. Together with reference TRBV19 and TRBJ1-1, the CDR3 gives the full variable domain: DGGITQSPKYLFRKEGQNVTLSCEQNLNHDAMYWYRQDPGQGLRLIYYSQIVNDFQKGDIAEGYSVSREKKESFPLTVTSAQKNPTAFYLCASSIGGGMAFFGQGTRLTVV.